The sequence of this T cell receptor (beta chain) was determined in a study of T cells in Graves' hyperthyroidism and ophthalmopathy. Study-wide points: Ophthalmopathy was predicted by the model a median of 6.5 months ahead of onset.

Reasons for excluding patients were uncontrolled infection, other autoimmune disease, pregnancy or lactation. The PBMCs were sourced from fresh peripheral blood (around 9.3 ml). This clonotype was counted at least ten times. Its specificity is unknown. The length of the CDR3 is 12 residues. Germline V CDR1 and CDR2: LNHDA, SQIVND (reference sequence). V was clipped by 6 bases and J by 6 bases, with 10 bases between them. There were TCR beta CDR3 regions amplified from RNA transcripts. The TCR CDR3 first-round RT-PCR relied on the HTBI primer set. One entry per CDR3 protein results from TCRdb running MiXCR on the multiplex PCR reads. The sample carries 620,000 or so distinct CDR3 sequences, 13% to 15% recorded once.

The sequence was obtained from a woman aged 45-60 years with Graves' ophthalmopathy. The chain is built from TRBV19 and TRBJ2-3; D perhaps matches TRBD2 (6 bases). Input material: blood. The CDR3 reads CASRLAGDTQYF. In nucleotides, the CDR3 is TGTGCCAGTAGACTAGCTGGTGATACGCAGTATTTT.